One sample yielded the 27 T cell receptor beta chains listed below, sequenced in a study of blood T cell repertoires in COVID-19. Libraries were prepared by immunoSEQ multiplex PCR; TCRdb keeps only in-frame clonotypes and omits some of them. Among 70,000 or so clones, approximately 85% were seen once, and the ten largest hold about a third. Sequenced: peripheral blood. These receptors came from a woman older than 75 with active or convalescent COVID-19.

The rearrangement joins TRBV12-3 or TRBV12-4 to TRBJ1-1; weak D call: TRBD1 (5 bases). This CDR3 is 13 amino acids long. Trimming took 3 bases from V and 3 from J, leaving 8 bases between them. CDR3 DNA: TGTGCCAGCAGTTTGGGCAGGGACACTGAAGCTTTCTTT. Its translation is CASSLGRDTEAFF.

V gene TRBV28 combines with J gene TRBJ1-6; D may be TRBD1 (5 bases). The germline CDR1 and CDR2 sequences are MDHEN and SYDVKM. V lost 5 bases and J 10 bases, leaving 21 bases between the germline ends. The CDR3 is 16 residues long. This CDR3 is CASSGFRRGGRSPLHF. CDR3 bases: TGTGCCAGCAGTGGGTTTAGGCGGGGGGGTAGGTCACCCCTCCACTTT.

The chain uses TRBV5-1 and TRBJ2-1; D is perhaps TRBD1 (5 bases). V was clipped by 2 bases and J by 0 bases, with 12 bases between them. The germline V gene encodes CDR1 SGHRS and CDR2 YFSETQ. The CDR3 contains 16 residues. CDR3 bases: TGCGCCAGCAGCTTTAGGGGTTTTGGCTCCTACAATGAGCAGTTCTTC. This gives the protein CASSFRGFGSYNEQFF.

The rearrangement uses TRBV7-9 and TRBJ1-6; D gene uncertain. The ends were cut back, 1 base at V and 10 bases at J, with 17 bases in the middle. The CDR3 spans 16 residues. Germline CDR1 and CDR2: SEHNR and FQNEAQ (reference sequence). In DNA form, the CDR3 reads TGTGCCAGCAGCTTAGGAGGGTTCGGGGTCCCCTCACCCCTCCACTTT. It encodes CASSLGGFGVPSPLHF.

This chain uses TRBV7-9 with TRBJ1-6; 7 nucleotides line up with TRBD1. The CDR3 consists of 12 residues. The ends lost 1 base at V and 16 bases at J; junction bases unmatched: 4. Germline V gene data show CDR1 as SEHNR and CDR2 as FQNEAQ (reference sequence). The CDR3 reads CASSLGQGELHF. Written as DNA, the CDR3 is TGTGCCAGCAGCTTAGGACAGGGCGAACTCCACTTT.

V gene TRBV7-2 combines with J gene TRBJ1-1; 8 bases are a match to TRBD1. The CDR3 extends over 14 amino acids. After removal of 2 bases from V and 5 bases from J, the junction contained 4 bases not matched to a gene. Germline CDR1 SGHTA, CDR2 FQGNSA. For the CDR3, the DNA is TGTGCCAGCAGCTTACCGACAGGGGTAACTGAAGCTTTCTTT. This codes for CASSLPTGVTEAFF. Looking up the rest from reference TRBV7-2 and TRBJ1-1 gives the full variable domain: GAGVSQSPSNKVTEKGKDVELRCDPISGHTALYWYRQSLGQGLEFLIYFQGNSAPDKSGLPSDRFSAERTGGSVSTLTIQRTQQEDSAVYLCASSLPTGVTEAFFGQGTRLTVV.

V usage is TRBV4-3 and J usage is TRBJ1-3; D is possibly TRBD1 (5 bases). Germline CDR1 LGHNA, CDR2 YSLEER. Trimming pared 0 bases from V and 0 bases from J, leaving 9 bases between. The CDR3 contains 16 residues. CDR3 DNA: TGCGCCAGCAGCCAAGATAGCGGGGGCTCTGGAAACACCATATATTTT. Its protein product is CASSQDSGGSGNTIYF.

Here the CDR3 DNA reads TGTGCCAGCAGCCCTCTCGGGATAAGCGACTATGGCTACACCTTC. It is translated as CASSPLGISDYGYTF. This chain joins TRBV7-3 and TRBJ1-2, with unresolved D. Germline CDR1 is SGHTA and CDR2 is FQGTGA. The V end was cut by 5 bases, the J end by 3 bases, with 16 bases between. This CDR3 has 15 amino acids.

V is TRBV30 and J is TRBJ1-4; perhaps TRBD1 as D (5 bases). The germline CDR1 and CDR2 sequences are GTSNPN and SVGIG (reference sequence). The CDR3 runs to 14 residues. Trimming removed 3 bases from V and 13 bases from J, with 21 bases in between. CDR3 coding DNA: TGTGCCTGGAGCCTGGGTGGGGCTGCGGGGGGACTGTTTTTT. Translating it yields CAWSLGGAAGGLFF.

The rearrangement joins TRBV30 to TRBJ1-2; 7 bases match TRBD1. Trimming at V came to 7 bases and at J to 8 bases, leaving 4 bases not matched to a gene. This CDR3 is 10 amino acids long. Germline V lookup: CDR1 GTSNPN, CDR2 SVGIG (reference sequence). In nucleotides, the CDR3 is TGTGCCTCACAGGGGAGAGGCTACACCTTC. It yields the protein CASQGRGYTF.

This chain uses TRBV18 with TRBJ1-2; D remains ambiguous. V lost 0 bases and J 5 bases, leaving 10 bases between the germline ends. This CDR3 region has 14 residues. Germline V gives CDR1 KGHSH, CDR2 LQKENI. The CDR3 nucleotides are TGTGCCAGCTCACCACCCGTCCTGCGATATGGCTACACCTTC. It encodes CASSPPVLRYGYTF.

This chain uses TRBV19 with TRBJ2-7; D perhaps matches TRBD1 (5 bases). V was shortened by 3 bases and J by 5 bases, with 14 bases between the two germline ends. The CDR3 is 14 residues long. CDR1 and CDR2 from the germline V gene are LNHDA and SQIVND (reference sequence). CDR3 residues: CASSIRAGSDEQYF. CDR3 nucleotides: TGTGCCAGTAGTATCCGGGCAGGGTCTGACGAGCAGTACTTC.

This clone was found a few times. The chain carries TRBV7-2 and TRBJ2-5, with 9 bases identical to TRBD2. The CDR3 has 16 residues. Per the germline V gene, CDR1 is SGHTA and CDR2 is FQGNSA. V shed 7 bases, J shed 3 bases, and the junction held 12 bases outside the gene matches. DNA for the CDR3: TGTGCCAGCACTCAAAATGGCGGGGGGGCTAAAGAGACCCAGTACTTC. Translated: CASTQNGGGAKETQYF.

Written as DNA, the CDR3 is TGTGCCAGCAGCTTGGGACAGGGGGCTATCGAGCAGTACTTC. This gives the protein CASSLGQGAIEQYF. V is TRBV5-4 and J is TRBJ2-7; 10 bases line up with TRBD1. CDR3 size: 14 residues. CDR1 is SGHNT, CDR2 YYREEE, per germline (reference sequence). Trimming at V came to 0 bases and at J to 6 bases, leaving 3 bases not matched to a gene.

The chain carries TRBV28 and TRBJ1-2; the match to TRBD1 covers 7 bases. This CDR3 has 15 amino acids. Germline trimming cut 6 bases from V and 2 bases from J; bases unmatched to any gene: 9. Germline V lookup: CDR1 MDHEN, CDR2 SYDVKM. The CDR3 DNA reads TGTGCCAGCAGAAGACATACGACAGGGAACTATGGCTACACCTTC. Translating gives CASRRHTTGNYGYTF.

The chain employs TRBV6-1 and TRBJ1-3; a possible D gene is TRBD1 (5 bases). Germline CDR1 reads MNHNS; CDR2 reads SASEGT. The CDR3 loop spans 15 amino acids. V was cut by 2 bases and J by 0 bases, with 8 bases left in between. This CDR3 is CASSETGDSGNTIYF. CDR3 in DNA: TGTGCCAGCAGTGAAACGGGGGACTCTGGAAACACCATATATTTT.

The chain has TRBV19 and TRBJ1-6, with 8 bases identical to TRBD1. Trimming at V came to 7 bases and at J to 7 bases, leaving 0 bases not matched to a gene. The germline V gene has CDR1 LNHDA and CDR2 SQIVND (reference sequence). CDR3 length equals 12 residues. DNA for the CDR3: TGTGCCAGTACAGGGGGCAATTCACCCCTCCACTTT. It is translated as CASTGGNSPLHF.

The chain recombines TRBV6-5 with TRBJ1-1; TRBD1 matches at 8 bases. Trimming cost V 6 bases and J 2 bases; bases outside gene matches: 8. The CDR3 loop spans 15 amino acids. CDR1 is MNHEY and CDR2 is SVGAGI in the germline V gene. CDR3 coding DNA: TGTGCCAGCAGGAGGGACAGGCTGGACAACACTGAAGCTTTCTTT. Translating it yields CASRRDRLDNTEAFF.

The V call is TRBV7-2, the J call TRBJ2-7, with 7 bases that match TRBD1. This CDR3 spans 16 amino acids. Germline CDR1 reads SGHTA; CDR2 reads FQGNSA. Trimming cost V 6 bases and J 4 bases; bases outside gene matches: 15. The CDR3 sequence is CASRPGGRVEFYEQYF. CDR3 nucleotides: TGTGCCAGCAGACCAGGGGGACGGGTTGAATTTTACGAGCAGTACTTC.

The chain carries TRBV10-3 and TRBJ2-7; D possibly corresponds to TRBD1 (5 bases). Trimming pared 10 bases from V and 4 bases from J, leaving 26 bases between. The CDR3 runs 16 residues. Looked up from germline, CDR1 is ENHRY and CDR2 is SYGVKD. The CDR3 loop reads CATHSPGQGPNYEQYF. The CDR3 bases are TGTGCCACCCATAGTCCCGGCCAGGGCCCAAATTACGAGCAGTACTTC.

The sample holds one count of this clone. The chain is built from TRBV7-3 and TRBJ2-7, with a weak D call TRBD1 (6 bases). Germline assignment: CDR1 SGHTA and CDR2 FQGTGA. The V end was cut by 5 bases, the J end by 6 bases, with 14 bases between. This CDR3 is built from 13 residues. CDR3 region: CASSLDRSGEQYF. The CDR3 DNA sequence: TGTGCCAGCAGCCTAGACAGGAGCGGCGAGCAGTACTTC.

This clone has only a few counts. This chain's CDR3 is CASSRMQPSGLAGISYEQYF. CDR3 nucleotides: TGCGCCAGCAGTAGAATGCAGCCAAGTGGATTAGCGGGAATCTCCTACGAGCAGTACTTC. This chain joins TRBV4-1 and TRBJ2-7; TRBD2 agrees at 8 bases. V lost 6 bases and J lost 0; bases outside the gene matches: 22. CDR1 is MGHRA, CDR2 YSYEKL, per germline. The CDR3 is made up of 20 amino acids.

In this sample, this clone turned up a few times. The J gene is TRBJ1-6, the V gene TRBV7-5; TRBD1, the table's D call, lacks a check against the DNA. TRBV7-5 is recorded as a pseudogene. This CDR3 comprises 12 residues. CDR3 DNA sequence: TGTGCCCTGGGCAGGGGGCGTTCACCCCTCCACTTT. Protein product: CALGRGRSPLHF.

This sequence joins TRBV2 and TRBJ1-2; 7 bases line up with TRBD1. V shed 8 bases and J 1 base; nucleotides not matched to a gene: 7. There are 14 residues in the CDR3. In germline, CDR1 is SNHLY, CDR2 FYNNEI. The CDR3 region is CASRDRLLNYGYTF. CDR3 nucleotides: TGTGCCAGCCGGGACAGACTGCTTAACTATGGCTACACCTTC.

CDR3 protein: CASRPTRGVENIQYF. CDR3 nucleotide sequence: TGTGCCAGCAGACCGACTAGAGGGGTTGAAAACATTCAGTACTTC. The chain couples TRBV2 to TRBJ2-4; TRBD2 might be the D (6 bases). The CDR3 is 15 residues long. Trimming removed 6 bases at V and 5 bases at J, with 17 bases between. Germline V gene data show CDR1 as SNHLY and CDR2 as FYNNEI.

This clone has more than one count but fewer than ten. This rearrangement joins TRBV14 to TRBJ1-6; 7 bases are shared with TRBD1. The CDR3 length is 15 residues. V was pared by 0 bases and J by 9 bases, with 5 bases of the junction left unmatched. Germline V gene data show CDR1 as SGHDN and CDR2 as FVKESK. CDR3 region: CASSQDPQGVSPLHF. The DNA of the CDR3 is TGTGCCAGCAGCCAAGACCCGCAGGGGGTTTCACCCCTCCACTTT.

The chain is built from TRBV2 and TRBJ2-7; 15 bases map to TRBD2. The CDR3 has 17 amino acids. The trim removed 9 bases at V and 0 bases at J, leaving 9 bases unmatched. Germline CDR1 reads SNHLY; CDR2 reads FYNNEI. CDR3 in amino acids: CASLPGLAGGSSYEQYF. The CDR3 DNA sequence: TGTGCCAGTCTCCCGGGACTAGCGGGGGGCAGCTCCTACGAGCAGTACTTC.